These T cell receptor beta chains were read from a single sample in a study of regulatory T cells in long-lasting Graves disease. TCRdb processed the multiplex PCR reads anew with MiXCR; each CDR3 protein has one entry. The profile covers about 620,000 distinct CDR3 sequences, with less than 20% appearing a single time and around 19% taken by the ten largest. These same records also appear under a second study, on T cells in Graves' hyperthyroidism and ophthalmopathy.

Sequences were derived from peripheral blood mononuclear cells (PBMCs), sampled at new diagnosis, from a patient treated with antithyroid drugs. The receptors derive from a woman younger than 45 with Graves disease. The CDR3 runs from the conserved cysteine through the conserved F or W. The order of the fields is D gene, V gene, clone size, J gene, CDR3 DNA, CDR3 protein. The D gene is left open where the match is weak. Rows give clone size only sometimes, using once, few, many, or a class for an expanded clone.

NA	TRBV9	few	TRBJ1-2	TGTGCCAGCAGCGCTACAGGGACCCCGACCGTCTATGGCTACACCTTC	CASSATGTPTVYGYTF
NA	TRBV2	NA	TRBJ2-7	TGTGCCAGCAGTGTTGACTGGGGGCAGTACTTC	CASSVDWGQYF
NA	TRBV20-1	NA	TRBJ2-3	TGCAGTGCTACAAGAGGAGGGGCTAGAACAGATACGCAGTATTTT	CSATRGGARTDTQYF
TRBD2	TRBV28	many	TRBJ2-3	TGTGCCAGCAGTTTCATAACTAGCGGGCGCACAGATACGCAGTATTTT	CASSFITSGRTDTQYF
NA	TRBV5-1	few	TRBJ2-1	TGCGCCAGCACCTTCTCACACACGGGAGAGCAGAATGAGCAGTTCTTC	CASTFSHTGEQNEQFF
NA	TRBV5-1	many	TRBJ1-1	TGCGCCAGCAGCTTAGGGTCGACAGTCTCACCTGAAGCTTTCTTT	CASSLGSTVSPEAFF
NA	TRBV28	many	TRBJ2-7	TGTGCATCCCGGCCCGGGGGAAGCTCCTACGAGCAGTACTTC	CASRPGGSSYEQYF
TRBD2	TRBV5-1	few	TRBJ2-5	TGCGCCAGCAGCCGGACTAGCGGGGAGCAAGAGACCCAGTACTTC	CASSRTSGEQETQYF
TRBD1	TRBV30	NA	TRBJ1-5	TGTGCCTGGAGTCATGGACAGGACAATCAGCCCCAGCATTTT	CAWSHGQDNQPQHF
NA	TRBV6-5	many	TRBJ1-5	TGTGCCAGCAGTTTGCCGTCGGCCGGTAATAATCAGCCCCAGCATTTT	CASSLPSAGNNQPQHF
TRBD1	TRBV20-1	few	TRBJ2-5	TGCAGTGTACAGGACAGGGCGAGGGGAGAGACCCAGTACTTC	CSVQDRARGETQYF
NA	TRBV6-2/TRBV6-3	many	TRBJ1-2	TGTGCCAGCAGTCCCGGTTCGAGTACCCGCTATGGCTACACCTTC	CASSPGSSTRYGYTF
NA	TRBV7-9	few	TRBJ1-4	TGTGCCAGCAGCTCCAGAGGGGGTAGCACTAATGAAAAACTGTTTTTT	CASSSRGGSTNEKLFF
NA	TRBV10-3	NA	TRBJ2-3	TGTGCCATTTCCGACACGGAAGGCGCAGATACGCAGTATTTT	CAISDTEGADTQYF
TRBD2	TRBV29-1	NA	TRBJ2-7	TGCAGCGTACAGACAGTAGCGGGAGCGTACGAGCAGTACTTC	CSVQTVAGAYEQYF
NA	TRBV29-1	many	TRBJ2-5	TGCAGCTTCCGCCCTACAGGTCAAGAGACCCAGTACTTC	CSFRPTGQETQYF
NA	TRBV20-1	many	TRBJ2-2	TGCAGTGCTAGCGGGATGGGAACCGGGGAGCTGTTTTTT	CSASGMGTGELFF
NA	TRBV7-2	many	TRBJ2-7	TGTGCCAGCAGTCGGAACTGGGAGCAGTACTTC	CASSRNWEQYF
NA	TRBV2	NA	TRBJ1-5	TGTGCCAGCAGAAAGGACAGCAATCAGCCCCAGCATTTT	CASRKDSNQPQHF
NA	TRBV9	few	TRBJ1-1	TGTGCCAGCAGCGTAGGGCGGCTGGGCACTGAAGCTTTCTTT	CASSVGRLGTEAFF
NA	TRBV12-3/TRBV12-4	NA	TRBJ2-3	TGTGCCAGCAGGATCCACAGGGCGGGCCCAGATACGCAGTATTTT	CASRIHRAGPDTQYF
TRBD1	TRBV25-1	NA	TRBJ1-2	TGTGCCAGCAGTCAGGGACAGGGTCCTGAAGGCTACACCTTC	CASSQGQGPEGYTF
TRBD2	TRBV9	NA	TRBJ2-3	TGTGCCAGCAGCCCCTTTGGGCTAGCGGGAGGTCCCGATACGCAGTATTTT	CASSPFGLAGGPDTQYF
NA	TRBV20-1	few	TRBJ2-2	TGCAGTGTTCGACCCCCAGGGCTCACCGGGGAGCTGTTTTTT	CSVRPPGLTGELFF
NA	TRBV7-3	NA	TRBJ2-3	TGTGCCAGCGGCTTGACCGTGAGGGATACGCAGTATTTT	CASGLTVRDTQYF
NA	TRBV6-1	many	TRBJ2-7	TGTGCCAGCAGTCAGAGTCACGAGCAGTACTTC	CASSQSHEQYF
NA	TRBV5-1	few	TRBJ1-4	TGCGCCAGCTGCCGGGACACCCGCCCCAATGAAAAACTGTTTTTT	CASCRDTRPNEKLFF
NA	TRBV6-1	few	TRBJ1-5	TGTGCCAGCAGTGGGGGAGCAGGGCTGATACTCAGCAATCAGCCCCAGCATTTT	CASSGGAGLILSNQPQHF
TRBD1	TRBV6-5	many	TRBJ2-7	TGTGCCAGCAGATACGACAGGGGCTACGAGCAGTACTTC	CASRYDRGYEQYF
TRBD1	TRBV5-1	NA	TRBJ2-7	TGCGCCAGCAGCTTGGCCCGGACAGGGGGCCAACCCTACGAGCAGTACTTC	CASSLARTGGQPYEQYF
NA	TRBV7-9	few	TRBJ1-3	TGTGCCAGCAGCTTATCCCCGGACTCTGGAAACACCATATATTTT	CASSLSPDSGNTIYF
TRBD2	TRBV10-3	many	TRBJ2-1	TGTGCCACCGGGACTAGCGGGCTGGTCAATGAGCAGTTCTTC	CATGTSGLVNEQFF
NA	TRBV9	few	TRBJ2-7	TGTGCCAGCAGCGATATACTAGTTGGCGGGCGACAGTACTTC	CASSDILVGGRQYF
NA	TRBV28	many	TRBJ2-3	TGTGCCAGCACAAGCGAGAGCACAGATACGCAGTATTTT	CASTSESTDTQYF
TRBD1	TRBV29-1	NA	TRBJ1-1	TGCAGCGTTGAATCAAGACAGGGGGACACTGAAGCTTTCTTT	CSVESRQGDTEAFF
NA	TRBV3-1	NA	TRBJ1-1	TGTGCCAGCGGTAGATTCTCCGGGGTTGGGGCTTTCTTT	CASGRFSGVGAFF
NA	TRBV6-1	NA	TRBJ2-3	TGTGCCAGCAGTACGGGATTCACAGATACGCAGTATTTT	CASSTGFTDTQYF
TRBD1	TRBV20-1	many	TRBJ2-1	TGCAGTGCTCTTAGACCTAGGGGGCTCAATGAGCAGTTCTTC	CSALRPRGLNEQFF
NA	TRBV5-1	few	TRBJ1-6	TGCGCCAGCAGCGCGTACCCTTCCGAGGTCGGCTCACCCCTCCACTTT	CASSAYPSEVGSPLHF
NA	TRBV7-9	many	TRBJ1-5	TGTGCCAGCAGTCTCGGCAATAGCAATCAGCCCCAGCATTTT	CASSLGNSNQPQHF
NA	TRBV7-2	NA	TRBJ2-4	TGTGCCAGCCGCCCTTCATGGAAAAACATTCAGTACTTC	CASRPSWKNIQYF
TRBD2	TRBV3-1	few	TRBJ2-2	TGTGCCAGCAGCCAAGTATCTAGTTCTAGCGGGAGGTCGGTGAACACCGGGGAGCTGTTTTTT	CASSQVSSSSGRSVNTGELFF
NA	TRBV2	NA	TRBJ1-1	TGTGCCAGCAGTGCGGACGCGAACACTGAAGCTTTCTTT	CASSADANTEAFF
NA	TRBV5-1	NA	TRBJ2-1	TGCGCCAGCCGTTCCTCAGGGTTCTTCCATGAGCAGTTCTTC	CASRSSGFFHEQFF
NA	TRBV5-1	NA	TRBJ2-1	TGCGCCAGCAGCTTGGCGACGGGGGTCGTGAATGAGCAGTTCTTC	CASSLATGVVNEQFF
NA	TRBV7-9	NA	TRBJ2-1	TGTGCCAGCAGCTTAGACAGAACCTACAATGAGCAGTTCTTC	CASSLDRTYNEQFF
TRBD2	TRBV2	many	TRBJ2-7	TGTGCCAGCCATCTAGCGGGAGTGCACGAGCAGTACTTC	CASHLAGVHEQYF
NA	TRBV9	NA	TRBJ2-3	TGTGCCAGCAGCGTAGCCCTAGGGAAAATCACAGATACGCAGTATTTT	CASSVALGKITDTQYF
NA	TRBV20-1	few	TRBJ2-7	TGCAGTGCTAGAGATCGGGAGGATAGGGGGAGGGAGCAGTACTTC	CSARDREDRGREQYF
TRBD2	TRBV7-2	many	TRBJ2-5	TGTGCCAGCAGCAGCGGGACTAGCGTGCAAGAGACCCAGTACTTC	CASSSGTSVQETQYF
NA	TRBV20-1	many	TRBJ1-1	TGCAGTGCACCCCAGGCGCGCTCGGGGGACCACGCGGGCGCTTTCTTT	CSAPQARSGDHAGAFF
TRBD2	TRBV7-2	many	TRBJ2-7	TGTGCCAGCAGCCCAGGGAGCGGGAGTTTCTACGAGCAGTACTTC	CASSPGSGSFYEQYF
TRBD1	TRBV20-1	few	TRBJ1-4	TGCAGTGCTAGAGATTTAAGGGCTATGACAGGGACTAATGAAAAACTGTTTTTT	CSARDLRAMTGTNEKLFF
TRBD2	TRBV20-1	many	TRBJ2-3	TGCAGTGGGGTTCGGGCGGGGGTCACAGATACGCAGTATTTT	CSGVRAGVTDTQYF
NA	TRBV15	many	TRBJ2-3	TGTGCCACCTCCTTGTGGGGCACAGATACGCAGTATTTT	CATSLWGTDTQYF
NA	TRBV20-1	NA	TRBJ1-1	TGCAGTGCTAGTCGAGTCACTGAAGCTTTCTTT	CSASRVTEAFF
NA	TRBV28	NA	TRBJ2-1	TGTGCCAGCGAGGACAGAGGTGGTGATGAGCAGTTCTTC	CASEDRGGDEQFF
NA	TRBV14	NA	TRBJ2-7	TGTGCCAGCAGCCGGTTACCGGGACCAGAATACGAGCAGTACTTC	CASSRLPGPEYEQYF
TRBD1	TRBV15	many	TRBJ2-3	TGTGCCACCAGCAGAGGGACAGGGGGCACAGATACGCAGTATTTT	CATSRGTGGTDTQYF
TRBD2	TRBV7-2	many	TRBJ2-3	TGTGCCAGCAGCCTAGGACTAGCGGGGCTTAGCACAGATACGCAGTATTTT	CASSLGLAGLSTDTQYF